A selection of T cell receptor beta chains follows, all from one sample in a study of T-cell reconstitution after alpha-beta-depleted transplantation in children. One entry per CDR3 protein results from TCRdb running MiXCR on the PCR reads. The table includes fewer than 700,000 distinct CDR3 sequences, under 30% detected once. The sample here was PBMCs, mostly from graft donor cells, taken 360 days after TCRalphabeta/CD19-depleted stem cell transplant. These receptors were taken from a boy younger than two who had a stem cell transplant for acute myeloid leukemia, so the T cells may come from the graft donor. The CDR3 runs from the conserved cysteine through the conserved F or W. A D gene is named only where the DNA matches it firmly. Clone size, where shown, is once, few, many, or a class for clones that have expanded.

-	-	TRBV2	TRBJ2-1	CARSYRDMGNEQFF	TGTGCCAGGTCCTACCGGGACATGGGCAATGAGCAGTTCTTC
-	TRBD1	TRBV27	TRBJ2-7	CASRAGQGDSYEQYF	TGTGCCAGCAGGGCGGGACAGGGAGACTCCTACGAGCAGTACTTC
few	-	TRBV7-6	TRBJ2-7	CASSPGAGPHEQYF	TGTGCCAGCAGCCCAGGGGCGGGGCCCCACGAGCAGTACTTC
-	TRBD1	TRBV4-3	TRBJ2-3	CASSQRQGKDTQYF	TGCGCCAGCAGCCAACGACAGGGGAAAGATACGCAGTATTTT
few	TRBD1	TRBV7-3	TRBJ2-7	CASSLTHRGEQYF	TGTGCCAGCAGCTTAACGCACAGGGGCGAGCAGTACTTC
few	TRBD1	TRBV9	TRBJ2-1	CASSVDRGPYNEQFF	TGTGCCAGCAGCGTCGACAGGGGACCCTACAATGAGCAGTTCTTC
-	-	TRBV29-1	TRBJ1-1	CSAVWGPEAFF	TGCAGCGCCGTCTGGGGACCTGAAGCTTTCTTT
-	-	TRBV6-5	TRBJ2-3	CASSYRGTGTDTQYF	TGTGCCAGCAGTTACAGGGGTACGGGCACAGATACGCAGTATTTT
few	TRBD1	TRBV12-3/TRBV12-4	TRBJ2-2	CASRVVGTGTFGELFF	TGTGCCAGCAGAGTAGTAGGGACAGGCACTTTCGGGGAGCTGTTTTTT
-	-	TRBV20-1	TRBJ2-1	CSARDESAGFLSSYNEQFF	TGCAGTGCTAGAGATGAGTCGGCGGGATTCCTGAGCTCCTACAATGAGCAGTTCTTC
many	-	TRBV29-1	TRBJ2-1	CSATSRGPVDEQFF	TGCAGCGCCACCTCCCGGGGCCCCGTTGATGAGCAGTTCTTC
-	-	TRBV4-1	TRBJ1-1	CASSQDEVAVFTEAFF	TGCGCCAGCAGCCAAGATGAAGTGGCGGTGTTTACTGAAGCTTTCTTT
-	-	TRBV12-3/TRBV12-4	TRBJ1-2	CASSQDGSIYGYTF	TGTGCCAGCAGTCAAGACGGATCTATTTATGGCTACACCTTC
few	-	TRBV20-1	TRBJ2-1	CSARPGPAANEQFF	TGCAGTGCTCGTCCGGGCCCCGCGGCGAATGAGCAGTTCTTC
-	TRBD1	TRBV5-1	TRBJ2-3	CASSLEARGHRDTQYF	TGCGCCAGCAGCTTGGAGGCCAGGGGGCATCGAGATACGCAGTATTTT
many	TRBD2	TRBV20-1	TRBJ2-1	CSAPGLAGDEQFF	TGCAGTGCACCGGGACTAGCGGGGGATGAGCAGTTCTTC
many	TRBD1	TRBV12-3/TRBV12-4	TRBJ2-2	CASSSTGFTGELFF	TGTGCCAGCAGTTCGACAGGGTTCACCGGGGAGCTGTTTTTT
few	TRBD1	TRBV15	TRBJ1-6	CATSRDRGQNSPLHF	TGTGCCACCAGCAGAGACAGGGGGCAAAATTCACCCCTCCACTTT
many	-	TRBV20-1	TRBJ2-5	CSARQEETQYF	TGCAGTGCTAGACAAGAAGAGACCCAGTACTTC
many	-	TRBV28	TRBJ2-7	CASSLREGGDEQYF	TGTGCCAGCAGTTTAAGGGAAGGAGGGGACGAGCAGTACTTC
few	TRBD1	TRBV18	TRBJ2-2	CASSPWTGTGELFF	TGTGCCAGCTCACCGTGGACAGGGACCGGGGAGCTGTTTTTT
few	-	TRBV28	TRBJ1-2	CASSPNGVRGYTF	TGTGCCAGCAGTCCCAATGGAGTCCGTGGCTACACCTTC
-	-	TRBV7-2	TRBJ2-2	CASSFGGGAGELFF	TGTGCCAGCAGCTTTGGGGGTGGGGCCGGGGAGCTGTTTTTT
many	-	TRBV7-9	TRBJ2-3	CASSLPSDPTDTQYF	TGTGCCAGCAGCTTACCCAGCGACCCGACAGATACGCAGTATTTT
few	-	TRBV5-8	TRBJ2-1	CASCGWNEQFF	TGTGCCAGCTGCGGCTGGAATGAGCAGTTCTTC
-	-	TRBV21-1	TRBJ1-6	CASSTSRDRVSSPLHF	TGTGCCAGCAGCACCTCCAGGGACAGGGTCTCTTCACCCCTCCACTTT
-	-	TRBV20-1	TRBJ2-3	CSAPVLVWASTDTQYF	TGCAGTGCTCCTGTGTTGGTATGGGCTAGCACAGATACGCAGTATTTT
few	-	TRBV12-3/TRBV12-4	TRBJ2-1	CASSTGRGQFF	TGTGCCAGCAGCACCGGGAGAGGGCAGTTCTTC
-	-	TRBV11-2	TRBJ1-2	CASSSHTDGYTF	TGTGCCAGCAGCTCCCACACTGATGGCTACACCTTC
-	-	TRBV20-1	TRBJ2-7	CSAREPGLQEQYF	TGCAGTGCTAGAGAGCCAGGCCTGCAGGAGCAGTACTTC
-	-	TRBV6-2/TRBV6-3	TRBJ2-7	CASSLRNEQYF	TGTGCCAGCAGCCTTAGGAACGAGCAGTACTTC
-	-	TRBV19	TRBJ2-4	CASSISGIRAVAKNIQYF	TGTGCCAGTAGTATTTCGGGGATTAGGGCCGTAGCCAAAAACATTCAGTACTTC
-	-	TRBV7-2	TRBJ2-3	CASSSQAGVSDTQYF	TGTGCCAGCAGCTCCCAGGCCGGGGTTTCAGATACGCAGTATTTT
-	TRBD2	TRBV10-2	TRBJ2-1	CASSQRGGLNNEQFF	TGCGCCAGCAGCCAGCGGGGGGGACTAAACAATGAGCAGTTCTTC
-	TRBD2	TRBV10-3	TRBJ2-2	CAISRTSGGPITGELFF	TGTGCCATCAGCAGGACTAGCGGGGGCCCCATCACCGGGGAGCTGTTTTTT
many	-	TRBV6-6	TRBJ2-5	CASSYSIETQYF	TGTGCCAGCAGTTACTCGATAGAGACCCAGTACTTC
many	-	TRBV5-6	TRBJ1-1	CASSLAGRGTEAFF	TGTGCCAGCAGCTTGGCCGGCAGGGGCACTGAAGCTTTCTTT
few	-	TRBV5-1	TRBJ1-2	CASTGDEGYGYTF	TGCGCCAGCACCGGGGACGAGGGCTATGGCTACACCTTC
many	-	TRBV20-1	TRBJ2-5	CSAAGLQETQYF	TGCAGTGCTGCGGGGTTACAAGAGACCCAGTACTTC
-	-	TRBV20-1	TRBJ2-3	CSARPAYSTDTEYF	TGCAGTGCTAGACCGGCCTATAGCACAGATACGGAGTATTTT
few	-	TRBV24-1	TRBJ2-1	CATSDLDSYNEQFF	TGTGCCACCAGTGATTTGGACAGCTACAATGAGCAGTTCTTC
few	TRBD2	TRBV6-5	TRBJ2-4	CASSSGGVAKNIQYF	TGTGCCAGCAGTTCGGGGGGGGTAGCCAAAAACATTCAGTACTTC
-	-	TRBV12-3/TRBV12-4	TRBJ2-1	CASSPKTHQFF	TGTGCCAGCAGTCCTAAGACCCACCAGTTCTTC
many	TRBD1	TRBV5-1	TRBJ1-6	CASSLADRGNSPLHF	TGCGCCAGCAGCTTAGCCGACAGGGGTAATTCACCCCTCCACTTT
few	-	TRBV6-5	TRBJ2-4	CASSYSILDKNIQYF	TGTGCCAGCAGTTACTCGATCTTAGACAAAAACATTCAGTACTTC
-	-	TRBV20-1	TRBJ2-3	CSARDTGQSTDTQYF	TGCAGTGCTAGAGATACAGGACAGAGCACAGATACGCAGTATTTT
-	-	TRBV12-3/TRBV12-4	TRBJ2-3	CASSFSVRQGRTDTQYF	TGTGCCAGCAGTTTTTCCGTGAGGCAGGGACGCACAGATACGCAGTATTTT
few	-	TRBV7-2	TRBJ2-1	CASSARGAASSYNEQFF	TGTGCCAGCAGCGCCCGTGGGGCGGCTAGCTCCTACAATGAGCAGTTCTTC
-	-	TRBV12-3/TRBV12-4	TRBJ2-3	CASSIRGADTQYF	TGTGCCAGCAGCATCAGAGGGGCAGATACGCAGTATTTT
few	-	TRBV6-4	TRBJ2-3	CASSVLASTDTQYF	TGTGCCAGCAGTGTACTAGCTAGTACAGATACGCAGTATTTT
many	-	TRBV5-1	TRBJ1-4	CASSLGQVNEKLFF	TGCGCCAGCAGCTTGGGACAGGTCAATGAAAAACTGTTTTTT
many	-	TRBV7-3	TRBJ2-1	CASSPLGAGSYNEQFF	TGTGCCAGCAGCCCCCTGGGGGCGGGATCCTACAATGAGCAGTTCTTC
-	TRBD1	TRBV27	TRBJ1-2	CASSPGTGVNYGYTF	TGTGCCAGCAGTCCCGGGACAGGGGTAAACTATGGCTACACCTTC
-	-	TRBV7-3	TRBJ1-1	CASSLWGGRGTEAFF	TGTGCCAGCAGCTTATGGGGGGGCAGGGGCACTGAAGCTTTCTTT
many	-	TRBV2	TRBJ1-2	CASSEQPTNYGYTF	TGTGCCAGCAGTGAACAGCCGACTAACTATGGCTACACCTTC